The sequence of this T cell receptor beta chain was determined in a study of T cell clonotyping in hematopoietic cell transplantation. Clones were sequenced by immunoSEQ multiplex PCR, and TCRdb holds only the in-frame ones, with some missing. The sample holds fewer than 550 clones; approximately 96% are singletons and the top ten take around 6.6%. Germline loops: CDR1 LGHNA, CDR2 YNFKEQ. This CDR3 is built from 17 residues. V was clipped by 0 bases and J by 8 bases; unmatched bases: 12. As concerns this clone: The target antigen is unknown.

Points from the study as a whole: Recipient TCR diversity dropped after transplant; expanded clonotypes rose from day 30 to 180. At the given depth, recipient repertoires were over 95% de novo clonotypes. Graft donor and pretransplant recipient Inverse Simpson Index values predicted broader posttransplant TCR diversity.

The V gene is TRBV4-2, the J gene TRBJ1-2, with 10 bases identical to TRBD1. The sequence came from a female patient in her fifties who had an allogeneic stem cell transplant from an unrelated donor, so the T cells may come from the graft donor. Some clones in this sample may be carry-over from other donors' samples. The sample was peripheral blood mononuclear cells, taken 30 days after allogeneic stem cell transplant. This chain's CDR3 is CASSQELGGQGRGGYTF. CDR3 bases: TGTGCCAGCAGCCAAGAGCTGGGGGGACAGGGGCGGGGAGGCTACACCTTC.